The 24 T cell receptor beta chains presented below share a single source sample, sequenced in a study of blood T cell repertoires in COVID-19. Clones were sequenced by immunoSEQ multiplex PCR, and TCRdb holds only the in-frame ones, with some missing. The table shows 45,000 or so clones, with about 90% occurring only once. The sample taken for sequencing was peripheral blood. These TCRs come from a woman older than 75 with active COVID-19.

The chain combines TRBV2 with TRBJ1-3; TRBD1 agrees at 7 bases. The junction had 3 bases not matched to a gene; V was cut back by 6 bases and J by 1 base. CDR1 is SNHLY, CDR2 FYNNEI, per germline. The CDR3 consists of 14 residues. The CDR3 reads CASRGQLSGNTIYF. The DNA for the CDR3 is TGTGCCAGCAGGGGACAGCTATCTGGAAACACCATATATTTT.

This sequence joins TRBV10-2 and TRBJ2-5; the match to TRBD1 covers 8 bases. CDR3 length: 15 amino acids. With 5 bases clipped from V and 5 bases from J, the junction kept 10 bases outside the gene matches. Germline assignment: CDR1 WSHSY and CDR2 SAAADI. The chain's CDR3 is CASSRQQGVLETQYF. The CDR3, as DNA: TGCGCCAGCAGTAGGCAACAGGGGGTCCTCGAGACCCAGTACTTC.

CDR3 loop: CASSHRGRVWETQYF. The CDR3, as DNA: TGTGCCAGCAGTCACCGGGGTAGGGTCTGGGAGACCCAGTACTTC. The V and J genes are TRBV6-5 and TRBJ2-5; D is possibly TRBD2 (5 bases). The V end lost 5 bases, the J end lost 5 bases, and 18 bases lay between the germline ends. This CDR3 spans 15 amino acids. Germline V gene data show CDR1 as MNHEY and CDR2 as SVGAGI.

The rearrangement links TRBV5-1 to TRBJ2-7, with 9 positions matching TRBD1. Losses at the gene ends were 6 bases for V and 3 bases for J; bases not matched to a gene: 4. Per the germline V gene, CDR1 is SGHRS and CDR2 is YFSETQ. The CDR3 loop spans 13 amino acids. Here the CDR3 reads CASMGQGVYEQYF. The DNA of the CDR3 is TGCGCCAGCATGGGACAGGGAGTCTACGAGCAGTACTTC.

V and J are TRBV7-2 and TRBJ2-5, with D maybe TRBD2 (6 bases). The ends were cut back, 3 bases at V and 2 bases at J, with 13 bases in the middle. The CDR3 totals 15 residues. Germline values: CDR1 SGHTA, CDR2 FQGNSA. CDR3 sequence (DNA): TGTGCCAGCAGCTTCCAGTTGGGGGGACAAGAGACCCAGTACTTC. Its translation is CASSFQLGGQETQYF.

This chain uses TRBV29-1 with TRBJ2-7, with TRBD2 identical over 7 bases. The CDR3 length is 14 residues. Losses at the gene ends were 2 bases for V and 1 base for J; bases not matched to a gene: 5. Germline values: CDR1 SQVTM, CDR2 ANQGSEA. DNA for the CDR3: TGCAGCGTTGAACTGTGGGGAGGGTCCTACGAGCAGTACTTC. It encodes CSVELWGGSYEQYF.

This clone was counted between two and nine times. CDR3 sequence: CASSTGTGGGYGYTF. The CDR3, as DNA: TGTGCCAGCAGCACCGGGACAGGGGGCGGCTATGGCTACACCTTC. This sequence joins TRBV7-2 and TRBJ1-2; TRBD1 agrees at 12 bases. Germline V gene sequence: CDR1 SGHTA, CDR2 FQGNSA. The V and J ends lost 5 bases and 4 bases, in that order; junction bases with no gene match: 5. This CDR3 has 15 amino acids.

The V call is TRBV28, the J call TRBJ1-6, with 7 bases aligning to TRBD1. CDR3 length: 15 amino acids. Trimming removed 5 bases from V and 7 bases from J; junction bases left unmatched: 8. Germline V gene data show CDR1 as MDHEN and CDR2 as SYDVKM. CDR3 nucleotide sequence: TGTGCCAGCAGTCCCGGGACAGTACCCAATTCACCCCTCCACTTT. It specifies CASSPGTVPNSPLHF.

This clone has more than one count but fewer than ten. V gene TRBV7-8 combines with J gene TRBJ2-5; TRBD1 matches at 10 bases. Germline CDR1 and CDR2: SGHVS and FQNEAQ. V dropped 1 base and J dropped 4; count of bases not matched to a gene: 3. The CDR3 has 15 residues. The CDR3 DNA is TGTGCCAGCAGCTTAGTGACAGGGGGCTCAGAGACCCAGTACTTC. Its translation is CASSLVTGGSETQYF. Together with reference TRBV7-8 and TRBJ2-5, the CDR3 gives the full variable domain: GAGVSQSPRYKVAKRGQDVALRCDPISGHVSLFWYQQALGQGPEFLTYFQNEAQLDKSGLPSDRFFAERPEGSVSTLKIQRTQQEDSAVYLCASSLVTGGSETQYFGPGTRLLVL.

The chain links TRBV7-9 to TRBJ2-6; 11 bases agree with TRBD1. V shed 2 bases, J shed 5 bases, and the junction held 11 bases outside the gene matches. CDR3 length: 19 amino acids. Germline V gene sequence: CDR1 SEHNR, CDR2 FQNEAQ (reference sequence). The chain's CDR3 is CASSLRLGQGAPWANVLTF. As DNA, the CDR3 is TGTGCCAGCAGCTTAAGGCTCGGACAGGGGGCCCCGTGGGCCAACGTCCTGACTTTC.

This rearrangement joins TRBV20-1 to TRBJ1-2; 7 bases are shared with TRBD1. The V and J ends lost 1 base and 12 bases, in that order; junction bases with no gene match: 2. This CDR3 contains 10 residues. Per germline, CDR1 DFQATT and CDR2 SNEGSKA (reference sequence). CDR3 in amino acids: CSARVTGDTF. The CDR3 DNA reads as TGCAGTGCTAGAGTCACAGGGGACACCTTC.

V and J are TRBV9 and TRBJ1-1; D gene uncertain. Germline CDR1 SGDLS, CDR2 YYNGEE. The germline V and J ends were trimmed by 0 bases and 2 bases, with 5 bases remaining between them. This CDR3 region has 13 residues. The CDR3 protein is CASSVGRNTEAFF. DNA for the CDR3: TGTGCCAGCAGCGTAGGGAGAAACACTGAAGCTTTCTTT.

This clone was counted only a few times. The V call is TRBV6-2 or TRBV6-3, the J call TRBJ2-1, with D possibly being TRBD2 (6 bases). CDR1 is MNHEY, CDR2 SVGEGT, per germline. Between the trimmed V and J ends, which lost 4 bases and 7 bases, there was a span of 14 bases. This CDR3 has 14 residues. CDR3 protein: CASSSGGFGNEQFF. CDR3 sequence (DNA): TGTGCCAGCAGTTCAGGAGGGTTTGGGAATGAGCAGTTCTTC.

The chain recombines TRBV5-1 with TRBJ1-1, with a weak D call TRBD1 (5 bases). CDR3 length: 13 residues. V dropped 2 bases and J dropped 3 bases, with 8 bases sitting between them. Germline CDR1 reads SGHRS; CDR2 reads YFSETQ. CDR3 loop: CASSFQGHTEAFF. The DNA of the CDR3 is TGCGCCAGCAGCTTTCAGGGCCACACTGAAGCTTTCTTT.

This clone was found once. V and J are TRBV6-2 or TRBV6-3 and TRBJ1-2; 9 bases match TRBD1. Per germline, CDR1 MNHEY and CDR2 SVGEGT. V lost 5 bases to trimming and J lost 2 bases; unmatched junction nucleotides: 0. This CDR3 is built from 13 residues. The CDR3 is CASSGQGNYGYTF. The CDR3 DNA is TGTGCCAGCAGTGGACAGGGGAACTATGGCTACACCTTC.

The CDR3 is CATSRARGTGANVLTF. CDR3 DNA: TGTGCCACCAGCAGGGCCCGGGGGACTGGGGCCAACGTCCTGACTTTC. This rearrangement joins TRBV15 to TRBJ2-6, with D possibly being TRBD2 (6 bases). V was cut by 3 bases and J by 2 bases, with 11 bases left in between. The CDR3 runs to 16 residues. From germline, CDR1 is LNHNV and CDR2 YYDKDF (reference sequence).

The count of this clone is one. This sequence joins TRBV4-3 and TRBJ2-1, with D perhaps TRBD1 (6 bases). The CDR3 length is 16 residues. V was shortened by 3 bases and J by 0 bases, with 12 bases between the two germline ends. Per the germline V gene, CDR1 is LGHNA and CDR2 is YSLEER. CDR3 DNA: TGCGCCAGCAGCCAGAGACAGGCAAGCTCCTACAATGAGCAGTTCTTC. It is translated as CASSQRQASSYNEQFF.

The rearrangement links TRBV30 to TRBJ1-2, with D possibly matching TRBD1 (5 bases). Trimming stripped 0 bases from V and 2 bases from J, with 7 bases between. Germline V gene data show CDR1 as GTSNPN and CDR2 as SVGIG (reference sequence). The CDR3 is 13 amino acids. The CDR3 spells CAWSVGENYGYTF. For the CDR3, the DNA is TGTGCCTGGAGTGTAGGGGAAAACTATGGCTACACCTTC.

The chain couples TRBV12-3 or TRBV12-4 to TRBJ1-1; 8 nucleotides agree with TRBD1. V dropped 4 bases and J dropped 10; count of bases not matched to a gene: 8. CDR3 size: 13 residues. The DNA for the CDR3 is TGTGCCAGCAGTTCCGGACAGGGATTCGGAGCTTTCTTT. Protein product: CASSSGQGFGAFF.

In its sample, this clone was seen once. The chain is built from TRBV24-1 and TRBJ2-3; 12 bases agree with TRBD2. Trimming at V came to 3 bases and at J to 5 bases, leaving 8 bases not matched to a gene. This CDR3 has 17 residues. Germline V CDR1 and CDR2: KGHDR, SFDVKD. The CDR3 here is CATSDRQTSGGLDTQYF. As DNA, the CDR3 is TGTGCCACCAGTGATAGGCAGACTAGCGGGGGTCTAGATACGCAGTATTTT.

The chain joins TRBV28 to TRBJ2-7; 8 nucleotides match TRBD1. The CDR3 extends over 16 amino acids. Trimming took 4 bases from V and 3 from J; bases not matched to a gene: 11. Germline V lookup: CDR1 MDHEN, CDR2 SYDVKM. In DNA, the CDR3 is TGTGCCAGCAGTTCCTACTCAGGGGGCACTGGCTACGAGCAGTACTTC. Amino acids: CASSSYSGGTGYEQYF.

The chain joins TRBV25-1 to TRBJ1-5; possibly TRBD1 for D (6 bases). Germline assignment: CDR1 MGHDK and CDR2 SYGVNS. V shed 6 bases and J shed 5 bases, with 17 bases lying between them. The CDR3 has 15 amino acids. The chain's CDR3 is CASRASGHEDQPQHF. The CDR3 DNA is TGTGCCAGCAGGGCCTCGGGACACGAGGATCAGCCCCAGCATTTT.

This clone appeared once. This chain joins TRBV4-3 and TRBJ2-1; TRBD1 agrees at 10 bases. CDR3 length equals 13 residues. Germline V gene sequence: CDR1 LGHNA, CDR2 YSLEER. J was trimmed by 14 bases and V by 4 bases; bases with no gene match: 8. As DNA, the CDR3 is TGCGCCAGCAGCCGTGAACCCGGGACAGGGGAGTTCTTC. Translation gives CASSREPGTGEFF.

This chain connects TRBV5-1 to TRBJ2-3; 7 nucleotides align to TRBD2. Germline lookup yields CDR1 SGHRS and CDR2 YFSETQ. V was clipped by 0 bases and J by 5 bases; unmatched bases: 3. This CDR3 is 14 amino acids long. The CDR3 DNA reads as TGCGCCAGCAGCTTGGGGACTAGTGTAGATACGCAGTATTTT. Translating gives CASSLGTSVDTQYF.